This record covers a single T cell receptor (beta chain). Generated by immunoSEQ multiplex PCR, the TCRdb table keeps only in-frame clones and is missing some. The sample holds about 320,000 clones; roughly 85% are singletons and the top ten take 1.5% to 2%. This sample is part of a study of blood T cell repertoires in COVID-19. Unmatched junction bases numbered 9, after V lost 5 bases and J lost 6 bases. The CDR3 is made up of 14 amino acids. CDR1 is SGHTS and CDR2 is YDEGEE in the germline V gene. This receptor was taken from a woman aged 25 to 39 who had been exposed to COVID-19. The V and J genes are TRBV5-8 and TRBJ1-1; 8 bases align to TRBD1. Sequenced sample: PBMCs or T cells enriched from blood (not recorded which). CDR3 DNA sequence: TGTGCCAGCAGGAGGGACAGGAGGGGAGCTGAAGCTTTCTTT. It encodes CASRRDRRGAEAFF.